These T cell receptor beta chains were read from a single sample in a study of T cell changes during pregnancy in multiple sclerosis. Libraries were prepared by immunoSEQ multiplex PCR; TCRdb keeps only in-frame clonotypes and omits some of them. In the table there are approximately 69,000 clones, around 94% of which are singletons. The specimen comprised peripheral blood, sampled in the third trimester of pregnancy. The receptors were gathered from a female donor with multiple sclerosis, enrolled in a pregnancy study. Both conserved end residues are part of each CDR3. Each record gives: D gene, clone size, J gene, V gene, CDR3 protein, CDR3 DNA. D genes are given only for firm matches. Size tells how often a clone was seen (once, few, many) or the class of an expanded clone, and some rows leave it out.

D gene: -
clone size: -
J gene: TRBJ1-5
V gene: TRBV2
CDR3 protein: CASSEGGGKHQPQHF
CDR3 DNA: TGTGCCAGCAGTGAAGGGGGGGGTAAGCATCAGCCCCAGCATTTT

D gene: -
clone size: -
J gene: TRBJ1-6
V gene: TRBV5-5
CDR3 protein: CASSREITWNSPLHF
CDR3 DNA: TGTGCCAGCAGCAGAGAGATTACCTGGAATTCACCCCTCCACTTT

D gene: TRBD2
clone size: -
J gene: TRBJ2-3
V gene: TRBV19
CDR3 protein: CASSQIGGGTSTDTQYF
CDR3 DNA: TGTGCCAGTAGTCAGATCGGGGGGGGGACTAGCACAGATACGCAGTATTTT

D gene: TRBD2
clone size: -
J gene: TRBJ2-7
V gene: TRBV2
CDR3 protein: CASSERRGSYEQYF
CDR3 DNA: TGTGCCAGCAGTGAACGTCGCGGGAGCTACGAGCAGTACTTC

D gene: TRBD1
clone size: -
J gene: TRBJ2-7
V gene: TRBV7-9
CDR3 protein: CASIQTGGTYEQYF
CDR3 DNA: TGTGCCAGCATCCAGACAGGGGGAACCTACGAGCAGTACTTC

D gene: TRBD1
clone size: -
J gene: TRBJ1-1
V gene: TRBV7-3
CDR3 protein: CASSSQGTNTEAFF
CDR3 DNA: TGTGCCAGCAGCTCACAGGGGACGAACACTGAAGCTTTCTTT

D gene: -
clone size: -
J gene: TRBJ2-7
V gene: TRBV7-2
CDR3 protein: CASSSKYERSGYEQYF
CDR3 DNA: TGTGCCAGCAGCTCCAAATATGAGAGGAGCGGATACGAGCAGTACTTC

D gene: TRBD1
clone size: -
J gene: TRBJ1-4
V gene: TRBV5-5
CDR3 protein: CASSLEAGGGEKLFF
CDR3 DNA: TGTGCCAGCAGCTTGGAGGCAGGGGGCGGTGAAAAACTGTTTTTT

D gene: -
clone size: once
J gene: TRBJ2-5
V gene: TRBV5-4
CDR3 protein: CASSLALSLETQYF
CDR3 DNA: TGTGCCAGCAGCTTGGCCCTGTCGTTGGAGACCCAGTACTTC

D gene: TRBD2
clone size: -
J gene: TRBJ2-1
V gene: TRBV9
CDR3 protein: CASSVRAGVGNEQFF
CDR3 DNA: TGTGCCAGCAGCGTAAGAGCGGGGGTCGGGAATGAGCAGTTCTTC

D gene: -
clone size: -
J gene: TRBJ1-5
V gene: TRBV28
CDR3 protein: CASSLPTRGNQPQHF
CDR3 DNA: TGTGCCAGCAGTTTACCAACCAGGGGCAATCAGCCCCAGCATTTT